This T cell receptor (beta chain) stems from a study of T cells in Graves' hyperthyroidism and ophthalmopathy. Study information: It was at initial diagnosis, before any treatment, that peripheral blood was collected.

The CDR3 loop spans 15 amino acids. Per the germline V gene, CDR1 is DFQATT and CDR2 is SNEGSKA (reference sequence). V dropped 5 bases and J dropped 0; count of bases not matched to a gene: 6. Diagnosis of hyperthyroidism was new in patients aged 18 to 65, and its duration was under 2 months. Uncontrolled infection, other autoimmune disease, pregnancy or lactation led to exclusion. This clonotype showed up many times. Its antigen is still unknown. TCR beta CDR3 region amplification was performed from RNA transcripts. The HTBI primer set was used in a first-round RT-PCR of the TCR CDR3. Using its own MiXCR run on the multiplex PCR reads, TCRdb lists one record per CDR3 protein. The table has about 360,000 distinct CDR3 sequences, about 12% seen once; the top ten hold 9.2%. Regarding the study as a whole: Classification by a 13 V-J model distinguished ophthalmopathy from stable hyperthyroidism.

The V gene is TRBV20-1, the J gene TRBJ2-1; TRBD2 aligns across 8 bases. Sequenced: blood. This sequence was found in a woman aged 18-29 years with Graves' hyperthyroidism. CDR3 DNA: TGCAGTGCTCTAGCGGGCGACCCCTCCTACAATGAGCAGTTCTTC. Its protein is CSALAGDPSYNEQFF.